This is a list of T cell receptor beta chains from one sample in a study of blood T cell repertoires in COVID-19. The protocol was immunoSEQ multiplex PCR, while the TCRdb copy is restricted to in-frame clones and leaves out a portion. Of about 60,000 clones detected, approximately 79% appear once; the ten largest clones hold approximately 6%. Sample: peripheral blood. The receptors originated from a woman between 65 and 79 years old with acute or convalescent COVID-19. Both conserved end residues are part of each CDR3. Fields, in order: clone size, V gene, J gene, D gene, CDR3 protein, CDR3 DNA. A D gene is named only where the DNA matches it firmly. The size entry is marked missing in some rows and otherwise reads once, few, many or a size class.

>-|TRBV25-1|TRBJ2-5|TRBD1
CASRKGTGILQETQYF
TGTGCCAGCAGGAAAGGGACAGGAATACTCCAAGAGACCCAGTACTTC
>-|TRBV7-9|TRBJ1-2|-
CASSPRGGYGYTF
TGTGCCAGCAGCCCTCGGGGGGGCTATGGCTACACCTTC
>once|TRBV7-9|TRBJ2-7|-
CASSSDNGGYEQYF
TGTGCCAGCAGCTCGGACAACGGGGGCTACGAGCAGTACTTC
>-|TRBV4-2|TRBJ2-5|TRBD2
CASSQDLTSGETQYF
TGTGCCAGCAGCCAAGATTTGACTAGCGGGGAGACCCAGTACTTC
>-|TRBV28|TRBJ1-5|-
CASSNDISFNQPQHF
TGTGCCAGCAGTAACGACATTTCATTCAATCAGCCCCAGCATTTT
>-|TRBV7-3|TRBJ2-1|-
CASSPTSFQFF
TGTGCCAGCAGCCCGACTAGTTTTCAGTTCTTC
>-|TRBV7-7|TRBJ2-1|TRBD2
CASSLAASGWNEQFF
TGTGCTAGCAGTCTAGCGGCCTCGGGCTGGAATGAGCAGTTCTTC
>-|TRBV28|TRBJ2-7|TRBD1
CASSLRTGGLYEQYF
TGTGCCAGCAGTCTTAGAACAGGGGGTTTGTACGAGCAGTACTTC
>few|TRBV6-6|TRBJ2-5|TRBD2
CASMTSGGTETQYF
TGTGCCAGCATGACTAGCGGGGGAACTGAGACCCAGTACTTC
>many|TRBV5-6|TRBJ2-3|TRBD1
CASSRQGFTDTQYF
TGTGCCAGCAGCCGACAGGGGTTCACAGATACGCAGTATTTT
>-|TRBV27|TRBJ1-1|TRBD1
CASSQRWDSTEAFF
TGTGCCAGCAGTCAGCGCTGGGACAGTACTGAAGCTTTCTTT
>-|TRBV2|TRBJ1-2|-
CASSDRRGGGGYTF
TGTGCCAGCAGTGACCGTCGGGGGGGAGGTGGCTACACCTTC
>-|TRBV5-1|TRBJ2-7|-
CASSLDSASYEQYF
TGCGCCAGCAGCTTGGACAGTGCCTCCTACGAGCAGTACTTC
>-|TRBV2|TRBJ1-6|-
CASSENTGRLNSPLHF
TGTGCCAGCAGTGAAAATACAGGACGGCTGAATTCACCCCTCCACTTT
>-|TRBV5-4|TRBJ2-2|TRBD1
CASSSTGGSTGELFF
TGTGCCAGCAGCTCGACAGGGGGCAGCACCGGGGAGCTGTTTTTT
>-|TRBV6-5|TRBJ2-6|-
CASSPVISGANVLTF
TGTGCCAGCAGTCCAGTAATCTCTGGGGCCAACGTCCTGACTTTC
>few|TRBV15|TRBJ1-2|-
CATSRGEQIGSYTF
TGTGCCACCAGCAGAGGAGAACAGATCGGAAGCTACACCTTC
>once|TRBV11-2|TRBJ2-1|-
CASSPPRTTVNEQFF
TGTGCCAGCAGCCCCCCCCGGACTACAGTGAATGAGCAGTTCTTC
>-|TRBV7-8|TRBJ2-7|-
CASSPTSGQRHEQYF
TGTGCCAGCAGCCCCACAAGCGGACAGCGCCACGAGCAGTACTTC
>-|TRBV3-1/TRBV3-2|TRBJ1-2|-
CASSQDGRARRSGGYTF
TGTGCCAGCAGCCAAGATGGTCGAGCCAGGCGATCGGGAGGCTACACCTTC
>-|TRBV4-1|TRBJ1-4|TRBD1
CASSQRTGVINEKLFF
TGCGCCAGCAGCCAACGGACAGGGGTTATTAATGAAAAACTGTTTTTT
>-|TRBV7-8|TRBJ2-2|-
CASSPGDGELFF
TGTGCCAGCAGCCCGGGGGACGGGGAGCTGTTTTTT
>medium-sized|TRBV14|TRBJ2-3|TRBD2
CASSHQRGGTDTQYF
TGTGCCAGCAGCCATCAGCGGGGGGGCACAGATACGCAGTATTTT
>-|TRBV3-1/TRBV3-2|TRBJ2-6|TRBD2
CASSPGGSGANVLTF
TGTGCCAGCAGCCCGGGAGGCTCTGGGGCCAACGTCCTGACTTTC
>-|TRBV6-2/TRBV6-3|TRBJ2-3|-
CASSYDIASTDTQYF
TGTGCCAGCAGTTATGACATTGCTAGCACAGATACGCAGTATTTT
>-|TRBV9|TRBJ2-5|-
CASSITAGTSVGTQYF
TGTGCCAGCAGCATAACAGCCGGGACATCGGTTGGGACCCAGTACTTC
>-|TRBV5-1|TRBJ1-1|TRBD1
CASSSNVPGTGMTEAFF
TGCGCCAGCAGCTCGAATGTGCCCGGGACAGGGATGACTGAAGCTTTCTTT
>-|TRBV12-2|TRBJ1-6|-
CASRSLGGLSPPLHF
TGTGCAAGTCGCTCCTTAGGGGGCCTGAGCCCACCCCTCCACTTT
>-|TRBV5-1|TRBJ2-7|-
CASSSTRTYEQYF
TGCGCCAGCAGCTCCACTCGTACCTACGAGCAGTACTTC
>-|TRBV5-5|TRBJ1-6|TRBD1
CASSQDRGLSPLHF
TGTGCCAGCAGCCAGGACAGGGGGCTTTCACCCCTCCACTTT
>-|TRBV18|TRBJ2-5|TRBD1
CASSPGQGAWETQYF
TGTGCCAGCTCACCCGGACAGGGGGCCTGGGAGACCCAGTACTTC
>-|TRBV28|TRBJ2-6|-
CASSFMWGPNVLTF
TGTGCCAGCAGTTTTATGTGGGGGCCCAACGTCCTGACTTTC
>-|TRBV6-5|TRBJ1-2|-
CASHENTYGYTF
TGTGCCAGCCACGAAAACACCTATGGCTACACCTTC
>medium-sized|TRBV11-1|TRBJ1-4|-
CASSSSRTNGKLFF
TGTGCCAGCAGCTCATCCCGGACAAACGGAAAACTGTTTTTT
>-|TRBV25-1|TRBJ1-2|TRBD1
CASSSLTGVFGYTF
TGTGCCAGCAGTAGTCTGACAGGGGTTTTCGGCTACACCTTC
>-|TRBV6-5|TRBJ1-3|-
CASMRASGVGNTIYF
TGTGCCAGCATGAGGGCTTCAGGGGTTGGAAACACCATATATTTT
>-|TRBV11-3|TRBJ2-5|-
CASSLILETQYF
TGTGCCAGCAGCTTAATTCTCGAGACCCAGTACTTC
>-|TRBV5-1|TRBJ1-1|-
CASSTRGTEAFF
TGCGCCAGCAGCACCCGGGGCACTGAAGCTTTCTTT
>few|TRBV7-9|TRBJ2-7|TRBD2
CASSLSPGGTAGEQYF
TGTGCCAGCAGCTTATCCCCCGGGGGGACCGCGGGGGAGCAGTACTTC
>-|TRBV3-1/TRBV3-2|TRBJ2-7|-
CASSEQASYEQYF
TGTGCCTCCTCCGAGCAAGCCTCCTACGAGCAGTACTTC
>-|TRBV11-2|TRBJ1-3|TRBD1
CASSLGGTVGNTIYF
TGTGCCAGCAGCTTAGGAGGGACAGTTGGAAACACCATATATTTT
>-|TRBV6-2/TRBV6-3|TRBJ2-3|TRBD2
CASSVERGASTSTDTQYF
TGTGCCAGCAGTGTAGAGCGGGGGGCCTCGACTAGCACAGATACGCAGTATTTT
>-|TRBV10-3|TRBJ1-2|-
CAISGTTVYGYTF
TGTGCCATCAGTGGAACGACAGTCTATGGCTACACCTTC
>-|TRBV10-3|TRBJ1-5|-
CAISESERFGGSNQPQHF
TGTGCCATCAGTGAGTCGGAGCGGTTCGGGGGGAGCAATCAGCCCCAGCATTTT
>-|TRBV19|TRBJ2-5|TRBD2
CASSTPPGRGSPETQYF
TGTGCCAGTAGTACCCCCCCTGGGCGGGGGAGCCCGGAGACCCAGTACTTC
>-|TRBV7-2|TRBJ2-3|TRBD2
CASSRTSGGGVTDTQYF
TGTGCCAGCAGCCGGACTAGCGGGGGGGGAGTCACAGATACGCAGTATTTT
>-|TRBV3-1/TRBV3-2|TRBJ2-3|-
CASSPSGTRGGASTDTQYF
TGTGCCAGCAGCCCCTCCGGGACTAGAGGGGGCGCAAGCACAGATACGCAGTATTTT
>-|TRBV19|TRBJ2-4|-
CASTAPWGDIQYF
TGTGCCAGTACGGCCCCCTGGGGGGACATTCAGTACTTC
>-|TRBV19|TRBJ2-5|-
CASSIGTGEETQYF
TGTGCCAGTAGTATAGGTACCGGGGAAGAGACCCAGTACTTC
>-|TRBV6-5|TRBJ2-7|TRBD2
CASSYSGTSGYEQYF
TGTGCCAGCAGTTACAGCGGGACTAGCGGCTACGAGCAGTACTTC
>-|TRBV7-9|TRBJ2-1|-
CAFSGGNEQFF
TGTGCCTTCTCAGGGGGGAATGAGCAGTTCTTC
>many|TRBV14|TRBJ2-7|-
CASSPRDRPIEQYF
TGTGCCAGCAGCCCGCGGGACAGACCTATCGAGCAGTACTTC
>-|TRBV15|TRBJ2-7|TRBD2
CATSRSSGEPYEQYF
TGTGCCACCAGCAGAAGCAGCGGGGAACCCTACGAGCAGTACTTC
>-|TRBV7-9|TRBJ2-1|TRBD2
CASSLATGTTTHNEQFF
TGTGCCAGCAGCTTAGCTACCGGGACTACGACCCACAATGAGCAGTTCTTC
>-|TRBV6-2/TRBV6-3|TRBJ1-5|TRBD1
CASSDSGTGGNQPQHF
TGTGCCAGCAGTGACTCCGGGACAGGGGGCAATCAGCCCCAGCATTTT